One sample yielded the 20 T cell receptor beta chains listed below, sequenced in a study of CD8 T cells in ankylosing spondylitis. Study conclusions and caveats: Characteristic of ankylosing spondylitis blood, it appeared, was a TCR beta motif comprising several highly homologous variants.

Their specific antigens are unknown. MiXCR, applied by TCRdb to the 5' RACE reads, yields one record per CDR3 protein. Of 700,000 to 850,000 distinct CDR3 sequences in the sample, roughly 10% are singletons; the top ten hold about 0.49%. Sequenced input: blood, either unsorted or a sorted T cell fraction (not recorded which). The source of these receptors is a male donor with ankylosing spondylitis.

This clonotype was seen a few times. The rearrangement joins TRBV7-9 to TRBJ1-2; 8 positions agree with TRBD1. The length of the CDR3 is 13 residues. CDR1 is SEHNR and CDR2 is FQNEAQ in the germline V gene (reference sequence). The J segment lost 4 bases and the V segment lost 8 bases, leaving 6 bases of the junction unmatched. CDR3 DNA: TGTGCCAGCGGGCAGGGGGCTTTCTATGGCTACACCTTC. It specifies CASGQGAFYGYTF.

This clonotype was detected ten times or more. The chain has TRBV12-3 or TRBV12-4 and TRBJ1-1; D is possibly TRBD1 (5 bases). Trimming took 0 bases from V and 4 from J, leaving 9 bases between them. This CDR3 comprises 14 residues. DNA for the CDR3: TGTGCCAGCAGTTTAGCGGGACGTAGCACTGAAGCTTTCTTT. Amino acid sequence: CASSLAGRSTEAFF.

This clonotype appeared a few times. The V call is TRBV20-1, the J call TRBJ2-7; TRBD2 is a possible D gene (6 bases). V shed 3 bases and J shed 3 bases, with 9 bases lying between them. The CDR3 extends over 12 amino acids. Germline CDR1 reads DFQATT; CDR2 reads SNEGSKA (reference sequence). The CDR3 region has the DNA TGCAGTGCTAGCTCGGGGGACTACGAGCAGTACTTC. Its protein is CSASSGDYEQYF.

This clonotype occurred a few times. The chain carries TRBV6-2 or TRBV6-3 and TRBJ1-2; no firm D call. Germline CDR1 MNHEY, CDR2 SVGEGT. Trimming stripped 6 bases from V and 5 bases from J, with 7 bases between. This CDR3 has 11 amino acids. CDR3 in amino acids: CASRTFYGYTF. The DNA of the CDR3 is TGTGCCAGCAGGACCTTTTATGGCTACACCTTC.

Concerning this clonotype itself: A read error may be the cause here, since a much bigger clone is one base away. The rearrangement uses TRBV29-1 and TRBJ2-3, with TRBD2 matching over 13 bases. The V gene's germline CDR1 is SQVTM and CDR2 ANQGSEA. The CDR3 extends over 16 amino acids. CDR3: CSAWTSGGPSTDTRYF. CDR3 coding DNA: TGCAGCGCCTGGACTAGCGGGGGTCCTAGCACAGATACGCGGTATTTT.

This clonotype showed up just a few times. The chain couples TRBV6-1 to TRBJ2-1, with TRBD2 identical over 11 bases. Germline CDR1 MNHNS, CDR2 SASEGT. J gave up 7 bases and V 6 bases, and 11 bases lay outside the gene matches. The CDR3 runs 16 residues. In nucleotides, the CDR3 is TGTGCCAGCAGGCTCCGGAGACTAGCGGGATCGAATGAGCAGTTCTTC. Its protein is CASRLRRLAGSNEQFF.

The chain joins TRBV6-2 or TRBV6-3 to TRBJ2-7; D call uncertain. The CDR3 has 12 amino acids. CDR1 and CDR2 (germline): MNHEY, SVGEGT. The V end was cut by 3 bases, the J end by 6 bases, with 9 bases between. The CDR3 loop reads CASSYLQFEQYF. As DNA, the CDR3 is TGTGCCAGCAGTTATCTTCAGTTCGAGCAGTACTTC.

This clonotype was recorded a few times. The rearrangement links TRBV6-7 to TRBJ2-6; no reliable D call. TRBV6-7 is assigned to the ORF class and has an uncertain function. The CDR3 loop spans 18 amino acids. Trimming took 0 bases from V and 2 from J, leaving 14 bases between them. CDR3 sequence (DNA): TGTGCCAGCAGTTACTCCAGACAACTGCCCCCTGGGGCCAACGTCCTGACTTTC. Its protein is CASSYSRQLPPGANVLTF.

The chain has TRBV7-2 and TRBJ1-2; tentative D call: TRBD1 (5 bases). There are 16 residues in the CDR3. The V end lost 5 bases, the J end lost 6 bases, and 22 bases lay between the germline ends. CDR1 is SGHTA and CDR2 is FQGNSA in the germline V gene. CDR3 DNA sequence: TGTGCCAGCAGCCCCAGCGCCTTTGACAGAGCTGATGGCTACACCTTC. Translated: CASSPSAFDRADGYTF. The full variable domain, in which reference TRBV7-2 and TRBJ1-2 provide the parts outside the CDR3, is GAGVSQSPSNKVTEKGKDVELRCDPISGHTALYWYRQSLGQGLEFLIYFQGNSAPDKSGLPSDRFSAERTGGSVSTLTIQRTQQEDSAVYLCASSPSAFDRADGYTFGSGTRLTVV.

This clonotype showed up just a few times. The chain uses TRBV10-3 and TRBJ1-5; no firm D call. V lost 3 bases to trimming and J lost 7 bases, with 10 bases between them. The CDR3 length is 13 residues. Germline lookup yields CDR1 ENHRY and CDR2 SYGVKD. CDR3 DNA: TGTGCCATCAGTGATCTTCGAGCGCAGCCCCAGCATTTT. Translated, it gives CAISDLRAQPQHF.

This clonotype has at least ten counts. The chain joins TRBV4-2 to TRBJ2-7, with TRBD2 matching over 13 bases. V shed 3 bases and J 0 bases; nucleotides not matched to a gene: 5. This CDR3 comprises 17 residues. Germline CDR1 is LGHNA and CDR2 is YNFKEQ. The CDR3 DNA reads TGTGCCAGCAGCCACCCTGGGACTAGCGGGGACTCCTACGAGCAGTACTTC. The encoded protein is CASSHPGTSGDSYEQYF.

This clonotype was counted ten times or more. The genes are TRBV20-1 and TRBJ2-3, with 7 bases that match TRBD2. Germline loops: CDR1 DFQATT, CDR2 SNEGSKA (reference sequence). CDR3 length: 14 amino acids. With 0 bases clipped from V and 5 bases from J, the junction kept 5 bases outside the gene matches. The CDR3 sequence: CSARDPLAGDTQYF. DNA of the CDR3: TGCAGTGCTAGAGATCCCTTAGCGGGAGATACGCAGTATTTT.

This clonotype was found a few times. This sequence joins TRBV7-2 and TRBJ2-7, with TRBD2 matching 7 bases. The CDR3 extends over 15 amino acids. The V and J ends lost 5 bases and 3 bases, in that order; junction bases with no gene match: 10. Germline V gives CDR1 SGHTA, CDR2 FQGNSA. The CDR3 spells CASSRDPSGYYEQYF. CDR3 nucleotides: TGTGCCAGCAGCCGAGACCCTAGCGGATACTACGAGCAGTACTTC.

This clonotype appeared a few times. The J gene is TRBJ1-2, the V gene TRBV20-1, with 8 positions matching TRBD1. The CDR3 sequence is 14 residues long. The junction had 5 bases not matched to a gene; V was cut back by 5 bases and J by 0 bases. Germline CDR1 reads DFQATT; CDR2 reads SNEGSKA (reference sequence). Here the CDR3 reads CSAYTRGPNYGYTF. As DNA, the CDR3 is TGCAGTGCTTATACCAGGGGGCCTAACTATGGCTACACCTTC.

This sequence joins TRBV7-2 and TRBJ2-7; possible D gene TRBD2, 5 bases. CDR1 and CDR2 (germline): SGHTA, FQGNSA. The V and J ends lost 5 bases and 2 bases respectively, with 16 bases between them. The length of the CDR3 is 15 residues. CDR3 DNA: TGTGCCAGCAGCGCCCGAAGGAGCGGTACCTACGAGCAGTACTTC. Translation: CASSARRSGTYEQYF.

This clonotype occurred many times. The rearrangement joins TRBV12-3 or TRBV12-4 to TRBJ2-3; 7 bases align to TRBD2. V gave up 5 bases and J gave up 0 bases; unmatched junction bases: 11. The CDR3 is 17 amino acids. This chain's CDR3 is CASSLYPSGGSTDTQYF. The CDR3 nucleotides are TGTGCCAGCAGTCTCTACCCTAGCGGAGGGAGCACAGATACGCAGTATTTT.

This clonotype was seen more than once but under ten times. This chain uses TRBV6-6 with TRBJ2-3; the D is unclear. The length of the CDR3 is 11 residues. V was shortened by 6 bases and J by 7 bases, with 8 bases between the two germline ends. Germline CDR1 and CDR2: MNHNY and SVGAGI (reference sequence). CDR3 nucleotides: TGTGCCAGCAGATTCATGTATACGCAGTATTTT. Amino acid sequence: CASRFMYTQYF.

The V gene is TRBV20-1, the J gene TRBJ2-7; D remains unclear. Per germline, CDR1 DFQATT and CDR2 SNEGSKA (reference sequence). The CDR3 totals 12 residues. V lost 7 bases and J 0 bases, leaving 10 bases between the germline ends. The CDR3 sequence is CSVGPYSYEQYF. The CDR3 DNA reads as TGCAGTGTCGGGCCCTACTCCTACGAGCAGTACTTC.

This clonotype turned up a few times. The rearrangement uses TRBV20-1 and TRBJ2-7, with D possibly being TRBD1 (6 bases). The V end lost 0 bases, the J end lost 2 bases, and 14 bases lay between the germline ends. Germline V gene sequence: CDR1 DFQATT, CDR2 SNEGSKA (reference sequence). The CDR3 contains 15 residues. The CDR3 coding sequence is TGCAGTGCTAGAGAAGGGGGTACGAGCCCCTACGAGCAGTACTTC. Translating it yields CSAREGGTSPYEQYF.

The chain couples TRBV7-2 to TRBJ2-3; TRBD1 matches 7 bases. CDR1 and CDR2 from the germline V gene are SGHTA and FQGNSA. The CDR3 runs 14 residues. With V trimmed by 8 bases and J by 2 bases, 7 bases remained unmatched. As DNA, the CDR3 is TGTGCCAGCGCCCGGGACAGCCTCACAGATACGCAGTATTTT. Translating it yields CASARDSLTDTQYF.